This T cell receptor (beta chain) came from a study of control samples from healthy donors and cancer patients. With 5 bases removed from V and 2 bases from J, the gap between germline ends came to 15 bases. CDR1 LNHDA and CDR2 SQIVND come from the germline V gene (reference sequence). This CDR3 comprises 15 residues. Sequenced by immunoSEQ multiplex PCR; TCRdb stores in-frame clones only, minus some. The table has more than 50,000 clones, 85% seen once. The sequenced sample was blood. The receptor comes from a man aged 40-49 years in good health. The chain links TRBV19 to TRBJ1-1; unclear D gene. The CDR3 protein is CASSFQRVSNTEAFF. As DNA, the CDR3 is TGTGCCAGTAGTTTTCAACGGGTGAGTAACACTGAAGCTTTCTTT.